This entry lists 18 T cell receptor beta chains sequenced from one sample in a study of early T cells in non-severe SARS-CoV-2 infection. TCRdb itself ran the 5' RACE reads through MiXCR, one entry per CDR3 protein. The top ten hold about 0.58% of the sample, which has 80,000 to 95,000 distinct CDR3 sequences, about 15% seen once. Sample: whole blood. These receptors came from an adult who was a healthcare worker with PCR-confirmed SARS-CoV-2 infection or an uninfected control (not recorded which).

This clonotype was seen many times. V and J are TRBV9 and TRBJ1-6; D unclear. Looked up from germline, CDR1 is SGDLS and CDR2 is YYNGEE. This CDR3 comprises 17 residues. V shed 1 base and J shed 0 bases, with 11 bases lying between them. The CDR3 is CASSVLSLSSYNSPLHF. Written as DNA, the CDR3 is TGTGCCAGCAGCGTACTCAGCCTAAGCTCCTATAATTCACCCCTCCACTTT.

A few counts support this clonotype. The V and J genes are TRBV9 and TRBJ1-2, with D unresolved. This CDR3 spans 11 amino acids. V lost 3 bases and J lost 3, with 3 bases in between. Germline values: CDR1 SGDLS, CDR2 YYNGEE. The CDR3 loop reads CASSGDYGYTF. CDR3 in DNA: TGTGCCAGCAGCGGGGACTATGGCTACACCTTC.

The gene calls are TRBV7-9 and TRBJ1-2, with D unclear. CDR1 is SEHNR, CDR2 FQNEAQ, per germline (reference sequence). V was pared by 1 base and J by 0 bases, with 12 bases between. CDR3 length: 16 amino acids. CDR3 bases: TGTGCCAGCAGCTTAGGAGGTTTCCGGGCTAACTATGGCTACACCTTC. Translating it yields CASSLGGFRANYGYTF.

This chain uses TRBV9 with TRBJ2-1, with D possibly matching TRBD1 (6 bases). CDR1 and CDR2 (germline): SGDLS, YYNGEE. The CDR3 is 15 amino acids. V lost 4 bases to trimming and J lost 0 bases, with 11 bases between them. The CDR3 here is CASSLRTDSYNEQFF. The CDR3 nucleotides read TGTGCCAGCAGCCTCAGGACAGACTCCTACAATGAGCAGTTCTTC. The whole variable domain, remainder taken from reference TRBV9 and TRBJ2-1, is DSGVTQTPKHLITATGQRVTLRCSPRSGDLSVYWYQQSLDQGLQFLIQYYNGEERAKGNILERFSAQQFPDLHSELNLSSLELGDSALYFCASSLRTDSYNEQFFGPGTRLTVL.

This clonotype was seen a handful of times. This chain's CDR3 is CASSYSIRGYTLTGANVLTF. CDR3 DNA sequence: TGTGCCAGCAGTTACTCGATCAGGGGGTATACTCTCACCGGGGCCAACGTCCTGACTTTC. The chain employs TRBV6-5 and TRBJ2-6, with TRBD1 matching 7 bases. With V trimmed by 0 bases and J by 4 bases, 15 bases remained unmatched. CDR1 MNHEY and CDR2 SVGAGI come from the germline V gene. The CDR3 consists of 20 residues.

This chain joins TRBV9 and TRBJ1-4, with D tentatively TRBD1 (5 bases). CDR3 length: 15 amino acids. Germline CDR1 SGDLS, CDR2 YYNGEE. V was shortened by 0 bases and J by 5 bases, with 11 bases between the two germline ends. The CDR3 region is CASSVVEAGNEKLFF. The CDR3 DNA follows: TGTGCCAGCAGCGTAGTGGAGGCAGGGAATGAAAAACTGTTTTTT.

The chain recombines TRBV11-2 with TRBJ2-3; 9 nucleotides align to TRBD2. The CDR3 loop spans 17 amino acids. The junction had 10 bases not matched to a gene; V was cut back by 4 bases and J by 2 bases. Germline CDR1 reads SGHAT; CDR2 reads FQNNGV. CDR3 residues: CASSSLRTSVLTDTQYF. As DNA, the CDR3 is TGTGCCAGCAGCTCTCTCAGGACTAGCGTACTCACAGATACGCAGTATTTT.

The chain couples TRBV5-1 to TRBJ1-2; D not resolved. Germline CDR1 reads SGHRS; CDR2 reads YFSETQ. The V and J ends lost 4 bases and 8 bases respectively, with 15 bases between them. The CDR3 runs 13 residues. This CDR3 is CASSLGTAPGYTF. The CDR3 DNA is TGCGCCAGCAGCCTTGGAACCGCCCCCGGCTACACCTTC.

The gene calls are TRBV13 and TRBJ1-3; D gene uncertain. V was shortened by 2 bases and J by 6 bases, with 14 bases between the two germline ends. The CDR3 is 15 residues long. The germline gives CDR1 PRHDT, CDR2 FYEKMQ (reference sequence). CDR3 loop: CASSLYGVRKNTIYF. CDR3 coding DNA: TGTGCCAGCAGCTTATATGGGGTTCGGAAAAACACCATATATTTT.

The V and J genes are TRBV12-3 or TRBV12-4 and TRBJ2-5; D is possibly TRBD1 (5 bases). The CDR3 has 14 amino acids. With 6 bases removed from V and 4 bases from J, the gap between germline ends came to 15 bases. As DNA, the CDR3 is TGTGCCAGCAGCCCGATCGGGCAGGGAGAGACCCAGTACTTC. It encodes CASSPIGQGETQYF.

This clonotype was seen repeatedly, ten times or more. V is TRBV19 and J is TRBJ2-5; tentatively, D is TRBD2 (7 bases). Looked up from germline, CDR1 is LNHDA and CDR2 is SQIVND (reference sequence). This CDR3 region has 15 residues. V was trimmed by 10 bases and J by 2 bases, leaving 20 bases between them. This CDR3 reads CATTLGGGGQETQYF. CDR3 nucleotides: TGTGCCACCACGCTAGGGGGGGGTGGGCAAGAGACCCAGTACTTC.

In this sample, this clonotype turned up many times. The rearrangement joins TRBV6-2 or TRBV6-3 to TRBJ2-5, with D maybe TRBD2 (5 bases). Per the germline V gene, CDR1 is MNHEY and CDR2 is SVGEGT. V was shortened by 0 bases and J by 1 base, with 15 bases between the two germline ends. The CDR3 covers 17 residues. The CDR3 region has the DNA TGTGCCAGCAGTTACTCTCTCTCGCGGGTATTCCAAGAGACCCAGTACTTC. Its protein product is CASSYSLSRVFQETQYF.

This clonotype occurred a few times. V is TRBV12-3 or TRBV12-4 and J is TRBJ2-6, with 8 bases identical to TRBD1. V gave up 6 bases and J gave up 0 bases; unmatched junction bases: 13. The CDR3 is 19 amino acids. The CDR3 protein is CASSGSWTGHNSGANVLTF. The CDR3 DNA is TGTGCCAGCAGCGGGAGTTGGACAGGGCACAACTCTGGGGCCAACGTCCTGACTTTC.

In its sample, this clonotype was seen a few times. The V call is TRBV11-2, the J call TRBJ1-3; D not certain. The V gene lost 9 bases and the J gene lost 0 bases, with 15 bases spanning the gap. CDR1 SGHAT and CDR2 FQNNGV come from the germline V gene. There are 15 residues in the CDR3. The CDR3 region is CASSAGMSSGNTIYF. The DNA for the CDR3 is TGTGCCAGTTCGGCGGGGATGAGCTCTGGAAACACCATATATTTT. Complete variable domain (other parts from reference TRBV11-2 and TRBJ1-3): EAGVAQSPRYKIIEKRQSVAFWCNPISGHATLYWYQQILGQGPKLLIQFQNNGVVDDSQLPKDRFSAERLKGVDSTLKIQPAKLEDSAVYLCASSAGMSSGNTIYFGEGSWLTVV.

The chain combines TRBV7-3 with TRBJ1-1; D might be TRBD1 (6 bases). The germline V gene has CDR1 SGHTA and CDR2 FQGTGA. V was pared by 2 bases and J by 5 bases, with 15 bases between. The CDR3 is 15 residues long. The CDR3 nucleotides are TGTGCCAGCAGCTTAGGAGGGCAGGGGTTAACTGAAGCTTTCTTT. It codes for CASSLGGQGLTEAFF.

This clonotype was observed a few times. The chain uses TRBV5-1 and TRBJ1-1; no definite D call. Trimming pared 5 bases from V and 1 base from J, leaving 9 bases between. The CDR3 loop spans 13 amino acids. Germline V lookup: CDR1 SGHRS, CDR2 YFSETQ. The CDR3 reads CASRLDPNTEAFF. CDR3 nucleotide sequence: TGCGCCAGCAGGCTAGACCCGAACACTGAAGCTTTCTTT. The variable domain in full, completed from reference TRBV5-1 and TRBJ1-1, reads KAGVTQTPRYLIKTRGQQVTLSCSPISGHRSVSWYQQTPGQGLQFLFEYFSETQRNKGNFPGRFSGRQFSNSRSEMNVSTLELGDSALYLCASRLDPNTEAFFGQGTRLTVV.

The chain carries TRBV7-7 and TRBJ1-1; D is ambiguous. In germline, CDR1 is SSHAT, CDR2 FNYEAQ (reference sequence). The V and J ends lost 5 bases and 3 bases respectively, with 13 bases between them. The CDR3 is 14 residues long. The CDR3 spells CASSPTIGDTEAFF. The CDR3 DNA is TGTGCCAGCAGCCCGACGATCGGGGACACTGAAGCTTTCTTT.

This clonotype was counted between two and nine times. J is TRBJ1-1 and V is TRBV12-3 or TRBV12-4; no clear D gene. Trimming left V 5 bases short and J 2 bases short, with 9 bases between. This CDR3 comprises 13 residues. This CDR3 is CASSRRENTEAFF. The CDR3 DNA is TGTGCCAGCAGTCGCCGGGAAAACACTGAAGCTTTCTTT.